The present TCR beta chain was sequenced within a study of CD8+ T cells in alopecia areata (dated by TCRdb to about 2018). Regarding the complete study: Treated patients were enrolled in an open-label pilot trial of oral tofacitinib, 5 to 10 mg twice daily, for moderate-to-severe alopecia areata. RNA was obtained with the PAXgene miRNA kit for fixed scalp, the miRNeasy kit for PBMCs, and the RNeasy kit for mouse skin. Tofacitinib was administered for 6 to 18 months, and 6 months of follow-up off drug were then conducted to assess delayed response and recurrence. For the treated patients, the SALT score, which quantifies what percentage of scalp surface area is affected, served as the measure of disease severity. Biopsies were taken from tofacitinib-treated patients at baseline and again at 4 and 24 weeks into treatment, and several of those patients also had a later scalp biopsy. Scalp tissue and sorted CD4+ and CD8+ peripheral blood T cells from patchy and totalis/universalis alopecia areata patients and from healthy controls were covered by human TCRbeta sequencing. Scalp clonality was compared among normal scalp (n=4), patchy alopecia areata scalp (n=8), and alopecia totalis/universalis scalp (n=8). To study T cell clonal expansion in alopecia areata, the researchers applied high-throughput TCRbeta sequencing to both the C3H/HeJ mouse model and human patients. immunoSEQ multiplex PCR using 35 Vbeta forward primers and 13 Jbeta reverse primers was used to amplify TCRbeta CDR3 regions. Study-wide findings and limitations: Lesional scalp, especially in alopecia totalis/universalis, showed higher clonality and more expanded CD8+ clones than normal scalp, suggesting antigenic drive. Unlike mouse skin, where gammadelta T cells dominate, normal human skin contains resident alphabeta T cells that get sequenced too, which complicates analysis of the scalp TCR repertoire. TCR sequences shared between patients were less clear than in mice, possibly partly because of HLA diversity in the patient population. Tofacitinib significantly lowered scalp clonality and the number of expanded CD8+ clones among the top 100 scalp clones. Many expanded lesional clones persisted in scalp and blood during tofacitinib treatment, which may partly explain relapse after stopping treatment. Because the treated cohort was small and included a single nonresponder, larger studies are needed to assess links between baseline CD8+ expansion and response.

V loses 6 bases of germline sequence and J loses 8 bases, and the interval between the two ends is 22 bases. Measured from the cysteine to the phenylalanine, the CDR3 is 15 residues long. The read is trimmed to its CDR3 DNA, 45 bases read in frame from base 1. The CDR1 and CDR2 encoded by the germline V gene are MDHEN and SYDVKM. Receptor amplification or capture employed the immunoSEQ multiplex PCR assay. To provide template for TCR sequencing, every sample had RNA extracted and reverse transcribed into cDNA. First-strand cDNA was synthesized using SuperScript III with a 2:1 mix of oligo-dT and random hexamers. A synthetic immune receptor repertoire was used to gauge amplification bias, and whatever bias remained was removed computationally. The published analysis was carried out like this. Raw reads were preprocessed for error removal, and CDR3 was defined according to IMGT conventions as running from the conserved cysteine to phenylalanine. Clonality was calculated as 1 minus Shannon entropy normalized by log2 of the number of productive unique TCRs. CD4 or CD8 identity of scalp clones was inferred by cross-referencing scalp TCRbeta sequences with sorted blood CD4 and CD8 repertoires. This is the immuneACCESS table as TCRdb keeps it, with only in-frame sequences that have V and J called. A part of the clones is gone; compared with another copy, unresolved V genes explain less than half, and the rest is unexplained. V, J and clone size are taken as reported in that table, and D and trimming were inferred from the DNA itself. For this sample the table gives fewer than 200,000 clones, of which approximately 60% were detected only once. The ten largest clones take up over 12% of the sample.

Note on this clone: What antigen it recognizes has not been identified. No per-base quality is available; no much larger clone lies one base away.

The time point label, read with the paper, signifies: roughly 24 weeks on oral tofacitinib. In light of the paper, this sample's treatment or condition label describes: oral pan-JAK inhibitor, 5-10 mg twice daily. From alopecia areata patients, peripheral blood was collected along with lesional scalp punch biopsies. PBMCs were isolated by density centrifugation and stained for CD3, CD4 and CD8, after which CD4+ and CD8+ T cells were sorted on a FACSAria. This receptor was identified in a human donor with alopecia areata. The chain couples TRBV28 to TRBJ1-2; no confident D gene assignment can be made. The sequences come from CD4+ T cells sorted from blood, collected at week 24, from a patient treated with tofacitinib. The CDR3 region: CASSTPRVVSFGYTF. The DNA reads as follows: TGTGCCAGCAGCACCCCCCGCGTTGTCTCTTTCGGCTACACCTTC.